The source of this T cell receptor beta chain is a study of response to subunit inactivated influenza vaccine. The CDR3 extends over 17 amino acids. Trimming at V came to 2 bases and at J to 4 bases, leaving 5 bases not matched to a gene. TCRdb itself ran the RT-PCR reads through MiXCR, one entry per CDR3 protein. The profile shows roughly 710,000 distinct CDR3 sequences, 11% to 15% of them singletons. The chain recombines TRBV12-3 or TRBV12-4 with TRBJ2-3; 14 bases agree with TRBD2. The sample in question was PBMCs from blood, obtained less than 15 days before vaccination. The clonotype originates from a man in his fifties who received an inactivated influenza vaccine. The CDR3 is CASSLTRLAGGADTQYF. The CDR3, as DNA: TGTGCCAGCAGTTTAACCCGACTAGCGGGGGGGGCAGATACGCAGTATTTT.